Listed below are T cell receptor beta chains from one sample, sequenced in a study of blood T cells in healthy people across ages. TCRdb redid the calling of the 5' RACE reads with MiXCR, one entry per CDR3 protein. The data hold about 670,000 distinct CDR3 sequences, with over 40% observed a single time. Sequenced input: blood. Every receptor here comes from a woman older than 75 in good health. Each CDR3 is given with its conserved first and last residue. D genes are given only for firm matches. A row's size may be missing; if present it is once, few, many or a size class.

d_call	j_call	v_call	clone_size	cdr3_aa	cdr3_nt
TRBD2	TRBJ2-3	TRBV20-1	many	CSARERLAGGPLTYTQYF	TGCAGTGCTAGAGAGAGGTTGGCGGGGGGCCCCCTCACCTATACGCAGTATTTT
TRBD2	TRBJ2-5	TRBV28	NA	CASSPRRGGLGETQYF	TGTGCCAGCAGTCCTCGGCGGGGGGGGTTGGGAGAGACCCAGTACTTC
NA	TRBJ2-3	TRBV5-1	NA	CASSLQAKVTDTQYF	TGCGCCAGCAGCTTACAAGCGAAAGTCACAGATACGCAGTATTTT
NA	TRBJ2-2	TRBV7-9	NA	CASTLRSLATGELFF	TGTGCCAGCACACTTAGGAGTTTGGCCACCGGGGAGCTGTTTTTT
NA	TRBJ1-5	TRBV20-1	NA	CSARDLNQPQHF	TGCAGTGCTAGAGATCTGAATCAGCCCCAGCATTTT
NA	TRBJ2-7	TRBV2	NA	CATLGMLIGSYEQYF	TGTGCCACCTTGGGGATGCTCATCGGTTCCTACGAGCAGTACTTC
NA	TRBJ2-3	TRBV18	few	CASSPRVRTDTQYF	TGTGCCAGCTCACCGCGGGTTCGCACAGATACGCAGTATTTT
NA	TRBJ1-6	TRBV18	NA	CASSPARPPLHF	TGTGCCAGCTCACCGGCGCGGCCACCCCTCCACTTT
TRBD1	TRBJ1-3	TRBV10-3	few	CAISDPGQGGSGNTIYF	TGTGCCATCAGTGACCCGGGACAGGGAGGATCTGGAAACACCATATATTTT
NA	TRBJ2-1	TRBV2	few	CASSEGGARKEEQFF	TGTGCCAGCAGTGAGGGGGGCGCTCGGAAAGAGGAGCAGTTCTTC
NA	TRBJ2-3	TRBV21-1	NA	CASSSPAPDTQYF	TGTGCCAGCAGCTCCCCAGCCCCAGATACGCAGTATTTT
TRBD2	TRBJ2-4	TRBV20-1	once	CSAKRSGRAKNIQYF	TGCAGTGCTAAACGTAGCGGGAGGGCCAAAAACATTCAGTACTTC
NA	TRBJ2-3	TRBV24-1	NA	CATSGIPSATTDTQYF	TGTGCCACCAGTGGTATCCCTAGTGCAACCACAGATACGCAGTATTTT
NA	TRBJ2-7	TRBV5-1	NA	CASSLAQKEQYF	TGCGCCAGCAGCTTGGCTCAGAAGGAGCAGTACTTC
NA	TRBJ1-2	TRBV7-2	NA	CASSKTGSYTF	TGTGCCAGCAGTAAAACAGGGAGTTACACCTTC
NA	TRBJ1-5	TRBV20-1	NA	CSARLPLSNQSQHF	TGCAGTGCTAGACTCCCCCTGAGCAATCAGTCCCAGCATTTT
NA	TRBJ2-7	TRBV20-1	NA	CSALSNSEQYF	TGCAGTGCTTTGTCGAACAGTGAGCAGTACTTC
NA	TRBJ1-2	TRBV10-3	NA	CAISAGSTVDGYTF	TGTGCCATCAGTGCCGGCTCGACAGTAGATGGCTACACCTTC
NA	TRBJ1-1	TRBV9	NA	CASSPRGDGLMNTEAFF	TGTGCCAGCAGCCCTCGAGGGGATGGGCTCATGAACACTGAAGCTTTCTTT
NA	TRBJ2-5	TRBV2	NA	CASRGTFFQETQYF	TGTGCCAGCAGGGGGACGTTTTTCCAAGAGACCCAGTACTTC
TRBD2	TRBJ2-1	TRBV6-5	many	CASSYSTSGTYNEQFF	TGTGCCAGCAGTTACTCGACTAGCGGGACTTACAATGAGCAGTTCTTC
NA	TRBJ2-1	TRBV29-1	NA	CSVEGEAESYNEQFF	TGCAGCGTCGAGGGGGAAGCGGAATCCTACAATGAGCAGTTCTTC
TRBD1	TRBJ2-3	TRBV15	NA	CATATGGRGTDTQYF	TGTGCCACTGCAACAGGGGGTAGGGGCACAGATACGCAGTATTTT
TRBD2	TRBJ2-7	TRBV14	NA	CASSQVSLAGVSFEQYF	TGTGCCAGCAGCCAAGTCTCACTAGCGGGAGTCTCATTCGAGCAGTACTTC
NA	TRBJ2-3	TRBV24-1	many	CATSDSETPTDTQYF	TGTGCCACCAGTGATTCCGAGACCCCCACAGATACGCAGTATTTT
TRBD1	TRBJ2-5	TRBV7-2	NA	CASSLGQGPWETQYF	TGTGCCAGCAGCTTAGGACAGGGACCATGGGAGACCCAGTACTTC
TRBD2	TRBJ2-7	TRBV12-3/TRBV12-4	many	CATTLAGRSYEQYF	TGTGCCACAACACTAGCGGGCCGTTCCTACGAGCAGTACTTC
TRBD1	TRBJ2-5	TRBV7-2	many	CASNSDRGEETQYF	TGTGCCAGCAACTCGGACAGGGGTGAAGAGACCCAGTACTTC
NA	TRBJ2-5	TRBV28	few	CASKSGATQYF	TGTGCCAGCAAATCGGGGGCGACCCAGTACTTC
NA	TRBJ2-7	TRBV20-1	many	CSARLYEQYF	TGCAGTGCTCGTTTATACGAGCAGTACTTC
NA	TRBJ1-6	TRBV6-5	NA	CASSTRTLAYNSPLHF	TGTGCCAGCAGTACCCGGACACTCGCCTATAATTCACCCCTCCACTTT
NA	TRBJ2-7	TRBV6-6	NA	CASSYSEATKYF	TGTGCCAGCAGTTACTCAGAGGCTACCAAGTACTTC
NA	TRBJ2-2	TRBV19	NA	CASSFRAFTGELFF	TGTGCCAGTAGTTTTCGGGCTTTCACCGGGGAGCTGTTTTTT
TRBD1	TRBJ2-7	TRBV11-2	once	CASSSKTGTVPSYEQYF	TGTGCCAGCAGCTCAAAAACCGGGACAGTGCCATCCTACGAGCAGTACTTC
TRBD1	TRBJ1-1	TRBV9	many	CASSVRQGGNTEAFF	TGTGCCAGCAGCGTCCGACAGGGGGGAAACACTGAAGCTTTCTTT